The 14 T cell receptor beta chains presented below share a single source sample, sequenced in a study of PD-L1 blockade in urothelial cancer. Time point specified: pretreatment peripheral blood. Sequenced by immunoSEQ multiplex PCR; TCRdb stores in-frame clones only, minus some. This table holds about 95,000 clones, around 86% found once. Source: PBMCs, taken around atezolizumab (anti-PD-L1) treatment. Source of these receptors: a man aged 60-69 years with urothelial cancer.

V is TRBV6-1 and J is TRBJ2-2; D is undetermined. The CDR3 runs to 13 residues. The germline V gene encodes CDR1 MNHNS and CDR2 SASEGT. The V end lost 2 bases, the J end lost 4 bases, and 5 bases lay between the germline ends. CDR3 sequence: CASSESITGELFF. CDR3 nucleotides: TGTGCCAGCAGTGAATCTATCACCGGGGAGCTGTTTTTT.

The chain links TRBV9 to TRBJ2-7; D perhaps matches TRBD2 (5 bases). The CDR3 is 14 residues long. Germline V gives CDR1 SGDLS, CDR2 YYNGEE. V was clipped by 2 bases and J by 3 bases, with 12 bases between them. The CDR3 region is CASSVRLEGYEQYF. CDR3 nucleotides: TGTGCCAGCAGCGTCCGACTTGAGGGCTACGAGCAGTACTTC.

CDR3 sequence (DNA): TGTGCCAGCTCACCTACCACAGGGGGCAACACCGGGGAGCTGTTTTTT. Its translation: CASSPTTGGNTGELFF. V is TRBV18 and J is TRBJ2-2, with 9 bases fitting TRBD1. The CDR3 sequence is 16 residues long. Germline values: CDR1 KGHSH, CDR2 LQKENI. V shed 3 bases, J shed 2 bases, and the junction held 4 bases outside the gene matches.

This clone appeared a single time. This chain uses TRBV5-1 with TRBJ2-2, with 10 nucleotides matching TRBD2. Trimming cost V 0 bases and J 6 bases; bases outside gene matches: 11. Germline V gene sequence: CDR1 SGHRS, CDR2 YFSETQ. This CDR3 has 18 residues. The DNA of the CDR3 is TGCGCCAGCAGCTTGGACAGGTTAGCTAGCGGGAGTGCCGGGGAGCTGTTTTTT. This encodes CASSLDRLASGSAGELFF.

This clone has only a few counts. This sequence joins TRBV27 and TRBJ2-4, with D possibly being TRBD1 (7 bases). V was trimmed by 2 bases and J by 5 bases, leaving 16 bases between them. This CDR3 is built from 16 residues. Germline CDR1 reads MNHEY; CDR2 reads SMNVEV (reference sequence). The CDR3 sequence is CASSLVTGRLQNIQYF. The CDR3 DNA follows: TGTGCCAGCAGTTTAGTGACAGGGAGGTTGCAAAACATTCAGTACTTC.

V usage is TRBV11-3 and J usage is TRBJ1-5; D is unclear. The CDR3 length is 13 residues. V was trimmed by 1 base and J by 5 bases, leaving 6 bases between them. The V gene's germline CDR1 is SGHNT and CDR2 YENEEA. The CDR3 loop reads CASSLAADQPQHF. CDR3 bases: TGTGCCAGCAGCTTAGCAGCGGATCAGCCCCAGCATTTT.

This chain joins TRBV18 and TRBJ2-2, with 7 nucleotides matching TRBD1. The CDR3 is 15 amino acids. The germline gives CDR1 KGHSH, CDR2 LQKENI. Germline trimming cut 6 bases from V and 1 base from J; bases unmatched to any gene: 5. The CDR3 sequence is CASSLDRVNTGELFF. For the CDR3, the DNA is TGTGCCAGCTCCCTAGACAGGGTGAACACCGGGGAGCTGTTTTTT.

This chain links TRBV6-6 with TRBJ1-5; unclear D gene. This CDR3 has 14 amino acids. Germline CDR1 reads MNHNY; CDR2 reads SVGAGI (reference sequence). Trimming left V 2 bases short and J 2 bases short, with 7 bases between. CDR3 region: CASSYGGGNQPQHF. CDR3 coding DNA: TGTGCCAGCAGTTACGGCGGTGGCAATCAGCCCCAGCATTTT.

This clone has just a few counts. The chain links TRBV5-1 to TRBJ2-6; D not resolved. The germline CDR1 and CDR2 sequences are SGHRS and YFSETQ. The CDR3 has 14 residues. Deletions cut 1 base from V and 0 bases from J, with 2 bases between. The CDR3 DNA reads TGCGCCAGCAGCTTGCTCTCTGGGGCCAACGTCCTGACTTTC. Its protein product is CASSLLSGANVLTF.

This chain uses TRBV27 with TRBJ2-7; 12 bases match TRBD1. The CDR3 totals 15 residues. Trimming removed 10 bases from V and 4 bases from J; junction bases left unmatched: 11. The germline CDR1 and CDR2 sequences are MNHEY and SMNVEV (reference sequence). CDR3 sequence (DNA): TGTGCCAACAGCTCCGGGACAGGGGGCTGGTACGAGCAGTACTTC. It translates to CANSSGTGGWYEQYF.

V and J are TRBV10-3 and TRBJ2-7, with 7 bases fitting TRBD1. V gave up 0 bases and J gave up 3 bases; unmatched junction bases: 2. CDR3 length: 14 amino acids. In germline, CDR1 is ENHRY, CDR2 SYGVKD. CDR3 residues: CAISESGTVYEQYF. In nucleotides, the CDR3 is TGTGCCATCAGTGAGTCGGGGACAGTCTACGAGCAGTACTTC.

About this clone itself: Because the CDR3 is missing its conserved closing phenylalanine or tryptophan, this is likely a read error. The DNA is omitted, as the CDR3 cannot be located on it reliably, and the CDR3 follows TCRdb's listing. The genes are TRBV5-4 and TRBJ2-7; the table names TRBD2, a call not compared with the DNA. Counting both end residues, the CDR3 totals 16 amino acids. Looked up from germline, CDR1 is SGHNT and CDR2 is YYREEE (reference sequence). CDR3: CASSLDGLAGGPAKEL.

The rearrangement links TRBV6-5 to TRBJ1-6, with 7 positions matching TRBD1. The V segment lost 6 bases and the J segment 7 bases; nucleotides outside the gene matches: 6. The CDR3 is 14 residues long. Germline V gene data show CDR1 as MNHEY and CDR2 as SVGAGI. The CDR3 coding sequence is TGTGCCAGCAGGGTTACAGGGGCGAATTCACCCCTCCACTTT. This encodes CASRVTGANSPLHF.

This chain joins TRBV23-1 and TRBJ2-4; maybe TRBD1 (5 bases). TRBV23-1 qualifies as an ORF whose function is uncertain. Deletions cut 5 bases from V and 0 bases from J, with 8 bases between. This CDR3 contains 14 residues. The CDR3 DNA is TGCGCCAGCAGTGAACAGGTAGCCAAAAACATTCAGTACTTC. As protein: CASSEQVAKNIQYF.